This T cell receptor beta chain was recovered during a study of blood T cell repertoires in COVID-19. Looking at the study overall: Samples of COVID-19 (acute and convalescent) were obtained from the United States, Italy and Spain. The cDNA or gDNA used as material had been derived from T cells, B-cell-depleted T cells, or PBMCs.

In the authors' methods: For nucleated cells, counts were estimated from reference gene primer amplification. Measured with immunoSEQ multiplex PCR; TCRdb has only the in-frame clones, and not every one. That table furnishes V, J and clone size, whereas the DNA furnished D and trimming. This sample has roughly 150,000 clones; 75% to 85% occur once, and the top ten carry 9.8%. This CDR3 spans 14 amino acids. With 0 bases removed from V and 5 bases from J, the gap between germline ends came to 8 bases. The germline CDR1 and CDR2 sequences are SGHRS and YFSETQ. The chain joins TRBV5-1 to TRBJ2-2; perhaps TRBD1 as D (5 bases). Input material: peripheral blood. The clonotype originates from a woman aged 50 to 60 with acute or convalescent COVID-19. DNA of the CDR3: TGCGCCAGCAGCTTGGGGACAAGGACCGGGGAGCTGTTTTTT. Translation gives CASSLGTRTGELFF.